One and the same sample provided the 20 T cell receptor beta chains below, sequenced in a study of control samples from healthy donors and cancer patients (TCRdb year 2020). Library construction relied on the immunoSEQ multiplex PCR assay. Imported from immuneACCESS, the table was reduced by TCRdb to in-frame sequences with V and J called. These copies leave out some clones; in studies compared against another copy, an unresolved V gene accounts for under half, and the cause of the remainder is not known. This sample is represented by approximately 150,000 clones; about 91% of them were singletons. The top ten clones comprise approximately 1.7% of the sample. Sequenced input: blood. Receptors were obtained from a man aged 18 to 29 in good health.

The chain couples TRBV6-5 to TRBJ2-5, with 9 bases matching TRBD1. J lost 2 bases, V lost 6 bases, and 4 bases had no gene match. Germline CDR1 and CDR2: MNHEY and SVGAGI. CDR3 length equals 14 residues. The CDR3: CASSRDRAQETQYF. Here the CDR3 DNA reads TGTGCCAGCAGCCGGGACAGGGCACAAGAGACCCAGTACTTC.

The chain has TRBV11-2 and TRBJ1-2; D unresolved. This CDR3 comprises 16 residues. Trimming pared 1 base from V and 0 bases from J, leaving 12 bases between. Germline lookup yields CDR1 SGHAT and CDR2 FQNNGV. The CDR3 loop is CASSLGETAANYGYTF. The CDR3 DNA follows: TGTGCCAGCAGCTTAGGGGAAACAGCCGCTAACTATGGCTACACCTTC.

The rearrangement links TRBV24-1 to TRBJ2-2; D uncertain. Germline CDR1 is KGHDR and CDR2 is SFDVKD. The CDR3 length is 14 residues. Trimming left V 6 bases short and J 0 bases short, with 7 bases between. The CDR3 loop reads CATSRGANTGELFF. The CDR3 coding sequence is TGTGCCACCAGTCGCGGAGCGAACACCGGGGAGCTGTTTTTT.

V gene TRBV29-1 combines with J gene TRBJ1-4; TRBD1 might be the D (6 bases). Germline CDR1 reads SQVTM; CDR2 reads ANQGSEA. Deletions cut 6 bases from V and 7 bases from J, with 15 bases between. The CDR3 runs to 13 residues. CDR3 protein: CSVLQGVSEKLFF. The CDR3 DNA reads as TGCAGCGTCCTACAGGGTGTGTCTGAAAAACTGTTTTTT.

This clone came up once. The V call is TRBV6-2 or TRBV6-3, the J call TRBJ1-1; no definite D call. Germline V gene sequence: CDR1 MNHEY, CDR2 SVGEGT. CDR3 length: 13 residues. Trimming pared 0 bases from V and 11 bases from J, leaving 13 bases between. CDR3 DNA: TGTGCCAGCAGTTACTCGAGGCAGCGGGATGCTTTCTTT. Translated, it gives CASSYSRQRDAFF.

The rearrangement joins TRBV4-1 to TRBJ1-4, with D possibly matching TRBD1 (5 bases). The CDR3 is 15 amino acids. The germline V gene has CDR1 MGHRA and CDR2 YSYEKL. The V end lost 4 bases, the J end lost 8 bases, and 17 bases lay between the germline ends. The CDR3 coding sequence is TGCGCCAGCAGCCTGGGCCCCAGGGAGGGCGAAAAACTGTTTTTT. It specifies CASSLGPREGEKLFF.

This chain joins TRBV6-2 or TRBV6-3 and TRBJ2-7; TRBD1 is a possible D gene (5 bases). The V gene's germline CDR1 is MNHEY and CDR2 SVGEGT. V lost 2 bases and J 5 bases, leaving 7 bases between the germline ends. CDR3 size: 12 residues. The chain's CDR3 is CASSYKTDEQYF. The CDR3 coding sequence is TGTGCCAGCAGTTACAAGACAGACGAGCAGTACTTC.

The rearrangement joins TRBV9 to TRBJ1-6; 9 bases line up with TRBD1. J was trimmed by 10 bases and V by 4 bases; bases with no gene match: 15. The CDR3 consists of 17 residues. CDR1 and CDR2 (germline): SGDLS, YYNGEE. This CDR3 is CASSPHRGPFVGSPLHF. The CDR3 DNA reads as TGTGCCAGCAGCCCTCACAGGGGGCCCTTCGTAGGATCACCCCTCCACTTT. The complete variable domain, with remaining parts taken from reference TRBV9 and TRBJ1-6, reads DSGVTQTPKHLITATGQRVTLRCSPRSGDLSVYWYQQSLDQGLQFLIQYYNGEERAKGNILERFSAQQFPDLHSELNLSSLELGDSALYFCASSPHRGPFVGSPLHFGNGTRLTVT.

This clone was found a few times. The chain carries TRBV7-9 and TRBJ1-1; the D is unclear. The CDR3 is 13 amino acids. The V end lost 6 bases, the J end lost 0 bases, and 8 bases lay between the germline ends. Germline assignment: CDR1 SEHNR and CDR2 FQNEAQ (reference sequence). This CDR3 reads CASSTSLNTEAFF. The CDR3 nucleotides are TGTGCCAGCAGTACCTCACTGAACACTGAAGCTTTCTTT.

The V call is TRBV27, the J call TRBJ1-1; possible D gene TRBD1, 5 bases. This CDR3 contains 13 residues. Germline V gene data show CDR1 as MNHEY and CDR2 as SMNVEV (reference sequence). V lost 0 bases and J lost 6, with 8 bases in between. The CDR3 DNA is TGTGCCAGCAGTTTATCAGGGGCTGCTGAAGCTTTCTTT. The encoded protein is CASSLSGAAEAFF.

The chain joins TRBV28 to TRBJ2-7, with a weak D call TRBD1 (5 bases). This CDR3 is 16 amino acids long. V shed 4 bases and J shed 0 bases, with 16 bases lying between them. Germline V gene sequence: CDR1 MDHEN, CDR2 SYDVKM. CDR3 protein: CASSSPRTQISYEQYF. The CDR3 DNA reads TGTGCCAGCAGTTCCCCTAGGACACAAATCTCCTACGAGCAGTACTTC.

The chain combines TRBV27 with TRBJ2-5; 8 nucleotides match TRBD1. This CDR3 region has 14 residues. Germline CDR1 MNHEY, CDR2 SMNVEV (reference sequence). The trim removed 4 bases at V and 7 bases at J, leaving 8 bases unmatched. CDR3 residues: CASSWQGAQGTQYF. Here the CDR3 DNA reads TGTGCCAGCAGTTGGCAGGGGGCGCAGGGGACCCAGTACTTC.

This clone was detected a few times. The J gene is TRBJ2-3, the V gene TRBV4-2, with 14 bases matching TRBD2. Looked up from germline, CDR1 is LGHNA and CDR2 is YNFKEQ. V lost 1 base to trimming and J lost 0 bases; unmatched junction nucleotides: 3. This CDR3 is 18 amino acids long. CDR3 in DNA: TGTGCCAGCAGCCAAGGACTAGCGGGGGGGCCTAGCACAGATACGCAGTATTTT. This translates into CASSQGLAGGPSTDTQYF.

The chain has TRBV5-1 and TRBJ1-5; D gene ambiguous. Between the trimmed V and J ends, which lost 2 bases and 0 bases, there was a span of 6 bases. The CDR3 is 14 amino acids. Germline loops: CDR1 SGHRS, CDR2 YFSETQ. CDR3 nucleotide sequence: TGCGCCAGCAGCTTTGGGAATAGCAATCAGCCCCAGCATTTT. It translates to CASSFGNSNQPQHF. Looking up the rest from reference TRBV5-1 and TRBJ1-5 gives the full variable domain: KAGVTQTPRYLIKTRGQQVTLSCSPISGHRSVSWYQQTPGQGLQFLFEYFSETQRNKGNFPGRFSGRQFSNSRSEMNVSTLELGDSALYLCASSFGNSNQPQHFGDGTRLSIL.

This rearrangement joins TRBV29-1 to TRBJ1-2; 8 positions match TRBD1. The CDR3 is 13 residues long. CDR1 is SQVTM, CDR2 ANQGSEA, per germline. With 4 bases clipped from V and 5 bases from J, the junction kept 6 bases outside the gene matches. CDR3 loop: CSVVTGGSYGYTF. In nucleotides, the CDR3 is TGCAGCGTTGTTACAGGGGGGAGTTATGGCTACACCTTC.

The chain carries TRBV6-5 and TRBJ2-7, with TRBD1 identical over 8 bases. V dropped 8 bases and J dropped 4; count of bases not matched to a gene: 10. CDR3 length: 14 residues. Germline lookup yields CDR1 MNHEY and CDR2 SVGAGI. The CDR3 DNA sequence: TGTGCCAGCCTCAAACAGGGGGTTCTGTACGAGCAGTACTTC. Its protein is CASLKQGVLYEQYF.

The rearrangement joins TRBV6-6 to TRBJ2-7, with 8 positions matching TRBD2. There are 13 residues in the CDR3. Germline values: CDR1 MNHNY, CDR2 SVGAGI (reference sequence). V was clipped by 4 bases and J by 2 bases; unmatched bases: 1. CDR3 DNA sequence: TGTGCCAGCAGTTTTAGCGGGGCCTACGAGCAGTACTTC. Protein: CASSFSGAYEQYF.

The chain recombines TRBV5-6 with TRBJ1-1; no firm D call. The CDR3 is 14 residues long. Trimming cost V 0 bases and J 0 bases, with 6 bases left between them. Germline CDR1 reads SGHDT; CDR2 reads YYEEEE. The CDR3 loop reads CASSLGMVNTEAFF. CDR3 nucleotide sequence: TGTGCCAGCAGCTTGGGGATGGTGAACACTGAAGCTTTCTTT.

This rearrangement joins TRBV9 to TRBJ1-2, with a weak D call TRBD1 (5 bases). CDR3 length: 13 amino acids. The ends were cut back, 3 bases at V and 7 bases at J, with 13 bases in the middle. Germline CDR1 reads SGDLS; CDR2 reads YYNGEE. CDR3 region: CASSGPRVGGYTF. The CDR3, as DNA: TGTGCCAGCAGCGGCCCCAGGGTGGGTGGCTACACCTTC.

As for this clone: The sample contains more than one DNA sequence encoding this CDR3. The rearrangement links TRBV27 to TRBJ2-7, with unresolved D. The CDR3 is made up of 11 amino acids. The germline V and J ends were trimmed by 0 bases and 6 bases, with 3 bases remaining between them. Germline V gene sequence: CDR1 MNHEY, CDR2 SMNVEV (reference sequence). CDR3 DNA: TGTGCCAGCAGTTTATCGGGCGAGCAGTACTTC. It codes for CASSLSGEQYF.